Below are 18 T cell receptor beta chains sequenced from a single sample in a study of blood T cell repertoires in COVID-19. Measured with immunoSEQ multiplex PCR; TCRdb has only the in-frame clones, and not every one. The data contain 60,000 to 65,000 clones, 84% of them singletons. The sample comprised peripheral blood. The receptors come from a man aged 60-69 years with COVID-19, enrolled during active disease.

This rearrangement joins TRBV10-1 to TRBJ1-4; 8 bases are shared with TRBD1. The length of the CDR3 is 18 residues. Trimming at V came to 6 bases and at J to 5 bases, leaving 17 bases not matched to a gene. From germline, CDR1 is WNHNN and CDR2 SYGVQD (reference sequence). CDR3 sequence reads: CASSDLGQGEGGNEKLFF. For the CDR3, the DNA is TGCGCCAGCAGCGACCTTGGACAGGGAGAAGGGGGAAATGAAAAACTGTTTTTT.

The chain recombines TRBV21-1 with TRBJ2-3; TRBD2, the table's D call, was not compared with the DNA. TRBV21-1 is described as a pseudogene. The CDR3 covers 13 residues. CDR3 sequence: CATLRLAADTQYF. CDR3 DNA: TGTGCCACCCTCAGACTAGCAGCAGATACGCAGTATTTT.

The chain employs TRBV19 and TRBJ1-5, with D hard to call. V lost 7 bases and J 0 bases, leaving 13 bases between the germline ends. The CDR3 consists of 15 residues. The germline V gene has CDR1 LNHDA and CDR2 SQIVND (reference sequence). The CDR3 reads CASNWQTYSNQPQHF. The CDR3 bases are TGTGCCAGTAATTGGCAGACTTATAGCAATCAGCCCCAGCATTTT. Full variable domain (remainder filled in from reference TRBV19 and TRBJ1-5): DGGITQSPKYLFRKEGQNVTLSCEQNLNHDAMYWYRQDPGQGLRLIYYSQIVNDFQKGDIAEGYSVSREKKESFPLTVTSAQKNPTAFYLCASNWQTYSNQPQHFGDGTRLSIL.

The chain has TRBV7-9 and TRBJ1-5; D is possibly TRBD1 (6 bases). Germline V lookup: CDR1 SEHNR, CDR2 FQNEAQ (reference sequence). Between the trimmed V and J ends, which lost 5 bases and 1 base, there was a span of 9 bases. CDR3 length: 14 amino acids. DNA of the CDR3: TGTGCCAGCAGCCGCAGGGGCAGCAATCAGCCCCAGCATTTT. Its protein product is CASSRRGSNQPQHF. Variable domain in full (rest from reference TRBV7-9 and TRBJ1-5): DTGVSQNPRHKITKRGQNVTFRCDPISEHNRLYWYRQTLGQGPEFLTYFQNEAQLEKSRLLSDRFSAERPKGSFSTLEIQRTEQGDSAMYLCASSRRGSNQPQHFGDGTRLSIL.

V gene TRBV2 combines with J gene TRBJ1-5, with a tentative D call TRBD1 (5 bases). Trimming took 4 bases from V and 2 from J, leaving 9 bases between them. This CDR3 contains 14 residues. From germline, CDR1 is SNHLY and CDR2 FYNNEI. DNA of the CDR3: TGTGCCAGCAGTGTAGGGGTAGGCAATCAGCCCCAGCATTTT. Protein: CASSVGVGNQPQHF.

The chain recombines TRBV6-4 with TRBJ1-6; 10 nucleotides align to TRBD1. CDR1 is MRHNA and CDR2 is SNTAGT in the germline V gene. The CDR3 has 15 amino acids. The trim removed 6 bases at V and 9 bases at J, leaving 8 bases unmatched. CDR3 region: CASRDQGQGSSPLHF. In DNA, the CDR3 is TGTGCCAGCAGAGACCAGGGACAGGGGAGTTCACCCCTCCACTTT.

This rearrangement joins TRBV5-1 to TRBJ2-2; TRBD1 matches at 7 bases. There are 16 residues in the CDR3. Per the germline V gene, CDR1 is SGHRS and CDR2 is YFSETQ. With 3 bases clipped from V and 1 base from J, the junction kept 6 bases outside the gene matches. CDR3 loop: CASSWPGTVNTGELFF. In DNA form, the CDR3 reads TGCGCCAGCAGCTGGCCCGGGACAGTGAACACCGGGGAGCTGTTTTTT.

This clone appeared a single time. The V call is TRBV2, the J call TRBJ1-4; D uncertain. Trimming pared 6 bases from V and 3 bases from J, leaving 11 bases between. The CDR3 runs to 14 residues. The V gene's germline CDR1 is SNHLY and CDR2 FYNNEI. This CDR3 reads CASRGQAPNEKLFF. The CDR3 DNA is TGTGCCAGCAGGGGCCAGGCACCTAATGAAAAACTGTTTTTT.

The chain combines TRBV5-1 with TRBJ1-1; TRBD1 aligns across 7 bases. V dropped 4 bases and J dropped 0; count of bases not matched to a gene: 9. Looked up from germline, CDR1 is SGHRS and CDR2 is YFSETQ. CDR3 length equals 16 residues. The CDR3 region is CASSPAPGQLNTEAFF. CDR3 in DNA: TGCGCCAGCAGCCCCGCCCCGGGACAGTTGAACACTGAAGCTTTCTTT.

This clone was recorded only once. The chain has TRBV6-4 and TRBJ2-1; D is undetermined. V was trimmed by 6 bases and J by 6 bases, leaving 18 bases between them. The CDR3 runs 15 residues. Germline V CDR1 and CDR2: MRHNA, SNTAGT. The chain's CDR3 is CASRLFDTLGNEQFF. CDR3 nucleotides: TGTGCCAGCAGGCTGTTTGACACTCTGGGCAATGAGCAGTTCTTC.

The V call is TRBV28, the J call TRBJ2-1; 7 bases fit TRBD1. The CDR3 is 15 residues long. Germline trimming cut 5 bases from V and 5 bases from J; bases unmatched to any gene: 9. CDR1 is MDHEN and CDR2 is SYDVKM in the germline V gene. The CDR3 region has the DNA TGTGCCAGCAGTCCCGAGGGGACAGCCGACAATGAGCAGTTCTTC. Its translation: CASSPEGTADNEQFF.

The chain joins TRBV5-1 to TRBJ1-4; TRBD1 might be the D (6 bases). CDR3 size: 17 residues. The germline CDR1 and CDR2 sequences are SGHRS and YFSETQ. V was shortened by 3 bases and J by 5 bases, with 20 bases between the two germline ends. The CDR3 sequence: CASSSYTTGQGNEKLFF. The CDR3 bases are TGCGCCAGCAGCTCATACACCACGGGACAAGGAAATGAAAAACTGTTTTTT. Full variable domain (remainder filled in from reference TRBV5-1 and TRBJ1-4): KAGVTQTPRYLIKTRGQQVTLSCSPISGHRSVSWYQQTPGQGLQFLFEYFSETQRNKGNFPGRFSGRQFSNSRSEMNVSTLELGDSALYLCASSSYTTGQGNEKLFFGSGTQLSVL.

This chain joins TRBV19 and TRBJ1-4; TRBD1 aligns across 10 bases. Germline CDR1 reads LNHDA; CDR2 reads SQIVND (reference sequence). V lost 3 bases, J lost 5 bases, and 3 bases stayed unmatched. The CDR3 spans 15 residues. This CDR3 reads CASSMRGQGNEKLFF. In DNA form, the CDR3 reads TGTGCCAGTAGTATGAGGGGACAGGGGAATGAAAAACTGTTTTTT.

CDR3 nucleotide sequence: TGTGCCAGCAGCCAAAGACTAGCGGGGGCGATTCACAATGAGCAGTTCTTC. It is translated as CASSQRLAGAIHNEQFF. This sequence joins TRBV11-3 and TRBJ2-1; TRBD2 agrees at 12 bases. The CDR3 has 17 residues. Per germline, CDR1 SGHNT and CDR2 YENEEA. V lost 5 bases to trimming and J lost 5 bases; unmatched junction nucleotides: 10.

This rearrangement joins TRBV7-6 to TRBJ1-2, with 8 positions matching TRBD1. CDR3 length equals 15 residues. The V and J ends lost 0 bases and 5 bases, in that order; junction bases with no gene match: 5. Germline V CDR1 and CDR2: SGHVS, FNYEAQ. The DNA of the CDR3 is TGTGCCAGCAGCTTAGCGCAGGGGGCGCGATATGGCTACACCTTC. This encodes CASSLAQGARYGYTF.

The chain joins TRBV15 to TRBJ1-3; D possibly corresponds to TRBD1 (6 bases). V shed 3 bases and J shed 0 bases, with 6 bases lying between them. The CDR3 has 14 amino acids. Germline V gene data show CDR1 as LNHNV and CDR2 as YYDKDF (reference sequence). CDR3 region: CATSRDSSGNTIYF. The DNA of the CDR3 is TGTGCCACCAGCAGGGACAGCTCTGGAAACACCATATATTTT.

The chain joins TRBV2 to TRBJ2-7, with 8 bases identical to TRBD2. V dropped 7 bases and J dropped 5; count of bases not matched to a gene: 4. Looked up from germline, CDR1 is SNHLY and CDR2 is FYNNEI. The CDR3 has 12 residues. CDR3 bases: TGTGCCAGCAATCCGGGGGGGGACGAGCAGTACTTC. Its protein is CASNPGGDEQYF.

This sequence joins TRBV30 and TRBJ1-1; possibly TRBD1 for D (6 bases). The CDR3 is 13 amino acids. Trimming shortened V by 3 bases and J by 1 base, and 9 bases separated the two germline ends. Germline values: CDR1 GTSNPN, CDR2 SVGIG (reference sequence). Here the CDR3 reads CAWRRDTNTEAFF. DNA for the CDR3: TGTGCCTGGAGACGGGACACGAACACTGAAGCTTTCTTT.